This T cell receptor beta chain was sequenced for a study of shared clonotypes between healthy human individuals. Across the study: The study drew on a couple of women and three men aged 18 to 49 as donors. Overall study results and limits: The study found lower generation probabilities in non-shared clonotypes than in those shared by all four donors. Larger estimated richness was generally recorded for naive subsets relative to memory subsets. The researchers took only blood, and tissue repertoires probably look different.

The CDR3 spans 17 residues. Germline CDR1 and CDR2: SGHDN and FVKESK. The V end lost 4 bases, the J end lost 0 bases, and 16 bases lay between the germline ends. Only in-frame clones appear in the TCRdb table, and some are missing; sequencing was by immunoSEQ multiplex PCR. The table shows 2 million to 2.5 million clones, with roughly 93% occurring only once. Concerning this clone itself: Its antigen is undetermined.

The rearrangement links TRBV14 to TRBJ1-3; tentative D call: TRBD1 (5 bases). Sequencing input: naive CD4+ T cells from PBMCs. Subset specified: CD45RA+ positively selected. The source is a man aged 18 to 29 in good health. Some clones in this sample may be carry-over from other donors' samples. The CDR3 sequence is CASSRQTARNSGNTIYF. In nucleotides, the CDR3 is TGTGCCAGCAGCCGCCAGACAGCCAGGAACTCTGGAAACACCATATATTTT.